One and the same sample provided the 29 T cell receptor beta chains below, sequenced in a study of shared clonotypes between healthy human individuals. Data came from immunoSEQ multiplex PCR; TCRdb stores just in-frame clones and leaves some out. This table holds about half a million clones, 70% to 80% found once. Sequencing input: PBMCs. The receptor set was obtained from a woman in her forties in good health. Some clones in this sample may be carry-over from other donors' samples.

V usage is TRBV30 and J usage is TRBJ2-7; no definite D call. Per the germline V gene, CDR1 is GTSNPN and CDR2 is SVGIG (reference sequence). V shed 5 bases and J shed 1 base, with 9 bases lying between them. The CDR3 consists of 12 residues. The CDR3 reads CAWGYRSYEQYF. Written as DNA, the CDR3 is TGTGCCTGGGGGTATAGATCCTACGAGCAGTACTTC.

The chain has TRBV14 and TRBJ2-1; 7 positions match TRBD1. V lost 4 bases, J lost 16 bases, and 10 bases stayed unmatched. Germline V gives CDR1 SGHDN, CDR2 FVKESK. The CDR3 totals 12 residues. CDR3 in amino acids: CASSRGRDSKFF. CDR3 bases: TGTGCCAGCAGCCGGGGACGGGACAGTAAATTCTTC.

The V call is TRBV28, the J call TRBJ2-5, with 11 bases that match TRBD1. The CDR3 runs 16 residues. V was pared by 6 bases and J by 0 bases, with 6 bases of the junction left unmatched. Per germline, CDR1 MDHEN and CDR2 SYDVKM. The CDR3, as DNA: TGTGCCAGCAGGGGTCCGGGACAGGGGGACCAAGAGACCCAGTACTTC. This translates into CASRGPGQGDQETQYF.

The rearrangement uses TRBV5-1 and TRBJ1-5; possible D gene TRBD1, 6 bases. Trimming pared 4 bases from V and 7 bases from J, leaving 15 bases between. CDR3 length: 14 amino acids. Germline CDR1 is SGHRS and CDR2 is YFSETQ. CDR3 residues: CASSPGVGGQPQHF. In DNA form, the CDR3 reads TGCGCCAGCAGCCCAGGGGTTGGGGGACAGCCCCAGCATTTT.

This clone was observed a few times. V and J are TRBV4-1 and TRBJ2-7, with D perhaps assigned TRBD1 or TRBD2 (5 bases each). This CDR3 region has 17 residues. V lost 0 bases and J 4 bases, leaving 19 bases between the germline ends. CDR1 MGHRA and CDR2 YSYEKL come from the germline V gene. CDR3 sequence: CASSQDTGTQFPYEQYF. The CDR3 nucleotides are TGCGCCAGCAGCCAAGACACCGGGACCCAGTTTCCTTACGAGCAGTACTTC.

In this sample, this clone turned up once. This chain links TRBV5-1 with TRBJ1-1; 7 bases align to TRBD1. CDR1 is SGHRS and CDR2 is YFSETQ in the germline V gene. Germline trimming cut 2 bases from V and 0 bases from J; bases unmatched to any gene: 10. The CDR3 contains 17 residues. CDR3 loop: CASSLRTRQGVNTEAFF. DNA for the CDR3: TGCGCCAGCAGCTTAAGGACCAGACAGGGTGTGAACACTGAAGCTTTCTTT.

The CDR3 loop is CASSQEWGSTEAFF. CDR3 sequence (DNA): TGCGCCAGCAGCCAAGAATGGGGTAGCACTGAAGCTTTCTTT. V and J are TRBV4-3 and TRBJ1-1, with D unclear. Trimming pared 0 bases from V and 4 bases from J, leaving 9 bases between. Germline CDR1 reads LGHNA; CDR2 reads YSLEER. This CDR3 has 14 amino acids.

The chain uses TRBV7-3 and TRBJ2-1; TRBD2 aligns across 12 bases. Germline V gene lookup returns CDR1 SGHTA and CDR2 FQGTGA. V shed 4 bases, J shed 8 bases, and the junction held 6 bases outside the gene matches. This CDR3 contains 15 residues. The CDR3 protein is CASSSRTSGIDEQFF. Here the CDR3 DNA reads TGTGCCAGCAGCTCCCGGACTAGCGGGATCGATGAGCAGTTCTTC.

This chain uses TRBV27 with TRBJ1-2; D possibly corresponds to TRBD1 (6 bases). Between the trimmed V and J ends, which lost 5 bases and 5 bases, there was a span of 21 bases. The CDR3 runs to 16 residues. Germline V lookup: CDR1 MNHEY, CDR2 SMNVEV (reference sequence). CDR3 sequence reads: CASSEAGAAAGYGYTF. The CDR3 DNA reads TGTGCCAGCAGTGAGGCAGGGGCCGCGGCCGGATATGGCTACACCTTC.

This chain joins TRBV7-2 and TRBJ2-3, with TRBD2 matching 11 bases. Trimming removed 0 bases from V and 5 bases from J; junction bases left unmatched: 7. Germline CDR1 and CDR2: SGHTA and FQGNSA. The CDR3 sequence is 17 residues long. DNA of the CDR3: TGTGCCAGCAGCTTAGCTGTTAGCGGGAGGGTAGGAGATACGCAGTATTTT. Its protein is CASSLAVSGRVGDTQYF.

The rearrangement joins TRBV5-1 to TRBJ2-7; D possibly matches TRBD1 or TRBD2 (7 bases each). This CDR3 is 14 amino acids long. Germline V gene sequence: CDR1 SGHRS, CDR2 YFSETQ. The ends were cut back, 1 base at V and 6 bases at J, with 14 bases in the middle. The CDR3 region is CASSLSGGVGEQYF. CDR3 DNA: TGCGCCAGCAGCTTGTCAGGGGGGGTAGGCGAGCAGTACTTC. The full variable domain, rest sourced from reference TRBV5-1 and TRBJ2-7, is KAGVTQTPRYLIKTRGQQVTLSCSPISGHRSVSWYQQTPGQGLQFLFEYFSETQRNKGNFPGRFSGRQFSNSRSEMNVSTLELGDSALYLCASSLSGGVGEQYFGPGTRLTVT.

The chain employs TRBV28 and TRBJ1-1, with no clear D. V lost 3 bases, J lost 4 bases, and 3 bases lay in between. The germline gives CDR1 MDHEN, CDR2 SYDVKM. The CDR3 sequence is 11 residues long. The CDR3 nucleotides are TGTGCCAGCAGTTTCTTCACTGAAGCTTTCTTT. Its protein product is CASSFFTEAFF.

The CDR3 DNA reads as TGTGCCTGGGGGGACAGCCGCAATCAGCCCCAGCATTTT. It translates to CAWGDSRNQPQHF. The J gene is TRBJ1-5, the V gene TRBV30, with 7 bases matching TRBD1. From germline, CDR1 is GTSNPN and CDR2 SVGIG (reference sequence). The trim removed 5 bases at V and 2 bases at J, leaving 3 bases unmatched. This CDR3 is 13 amino acids long.

The genes are TRBV30 and TRBJ2-3; D perhaps matches TRBD2 (6 bases). The CDR3 sequence is 20 residues long. Germline V gene lookup returns CDR1 GTSNPN and CDR2 SVGIG (reference sequence). The V gene lost 0 bases and the J gene lost 2 bases, with 27 bases spanning the gap. The CDR3 loop is CAWSVSMVQGGGLPTDTQYF. In DNA form, the CDR3 reads TGTGCCTGGAGTGTTTCTATGGTTCAGGGAGGAGGCCTTCCCACAGATACGCAGTATTTT.

The chain carries TRBV18 and TRBJ2-2; 12 nucleotides line up with TRBD2. Unmatched junction bases numbered 0, after V lost 0 bases and J lost 1 base. The CDR3 has 17 residues. Germline CDR1 reads KGHSH; CDR2 reads LQKENI. The CDR3: CASSPPTSGGNTGELFF. CDR3 DNA: TGTGCCAGCTCACCACCGACTAGCGGGGGGAACACCGGGGAGCTGTTTTTT.

The CDR3 region has the DNA TGTGCCAGCAGCCAAGGACTAGCGTACGAGCAGTACTTC. Protein product: CASSQGLAYEQYF. The chain is built from TRBV14 and TRBJ2-7; 8 positions agree with TRBD2. The trim removed 1 base at V and 4 bases at J, leaving 0 bases unmatched. This CDR3 spans 13 amino acids. From germline, CDR1 is SGHDN and CDR2 FVKESK. Using reference TRBV14 and TRBJ2-7 for the parts outside the CDR3, the full variable domain is EAGVTQFPSHSVIEKGQTVTLRCDPISGHDNLYWYRRVMGKEIKFLLHFVKESKQDESGMPNNRFLAERTGGTYSTLKVQPAELEDSGVYFCASSQGLAYEQYFGPGTRLTVT.

The chain has TRBV5-1 and TRBJ2-3; D is unclear. The V end was cut by 2 bases, the J end by 0 bases, with 10 bases between. The CDR3 is made up of 15 amino acids. Germline V gene data show CDR1 as SGHRS and CDR2 as YFSETQ. CDR3 sequence reads: CASSLTATSTDTQYF. The CDR3 nucleotides are TGCGCCAGCAGCTTAACGGCCACGAGCACAGATACGCAGTATTTT.

This rearrangement joins TRBV27 to TRBJ2-5; tentative D call: TRBD1 (6 bases). The closer fit of TRBJ2-7 to the DNA end suggests the J call may be wrong. The CDR3 length is 17 residues. Germline lookup yields CDR1 MNHEY and CDR2 SMNVEV (reference sequence). CDR3 bases: TGTGCCAGCAGCCTCAGGGGCCCACCACCACCTTCCTACGAGCAGTACTTC. Its translation: CASSLRGPPPPSYEQYF.

About this clone itself: This sample includes further DNA sequences coding for the same CDR3. The chain links TRBV5-1 to TRBJ2-7; 11 bases fit TRBD1. The CDR3 extends over 13 amino acids. J gave up 6 bases and V 4 bases, and 3 bases lay outside the gene matches. CDR1 and CDR2 (germline): SGHRS, YFSETQ. CDR3 sequence reads: CASSRGQGGEQYF. The DNA of the CDR3 is TGCGCCAGCAGCCGGGGACAGGGGGGCGAGCAGTACTTC.

The rearrangement joins TRBV6-1 to TRBJ2-7, with 7 bases lining up with TRBD2. Germline CDR1 and CDR2: MNHNS and SASEGT. V was pared by 5 bases and J by 3 bases, with 1 base of the junction left unmatched. This CDR3 comprises 12 residues. The CDR3 DNA sequence: TGTGCCAGCAGTTGGACTAGCTACGAGCAGTACTTC. As protein: CASSWTSYEQYF.

This clone was found a few times. The chain uses TRBV4-2 and TRBJ2-1; TRBD1 matches 7 bases. The germline gives CDR1 LGHNA, CDR2 YNFKEQ. The CDR3 spans 12 residues. With V trimmed by 3 bases and J by 13 bases, 6 bases remained unmatched. The DNA for the CDR3 is TGTGCCAGCAGCCATGGTGGGACAGTTCAGTTCTTC. Amino acid sequence: CASSHGGTVQFF.

In DNA form, the CDR3 reads TGTGCCTGGAGCCCGGGACTAGCAAGAGAGACCCAGTACTTC. Amino acid sequence: CAWSPGLARETQYF. The chain has TRBV30 and TRBJ2-5; 9 nucleotides align to TRBD2. CDR3 length: 14 residues. From germline, CDR1 is GTSNPN and CDR2 SVGIG (reference sequence). The junction had 6 bases not matched to a gene; V was cut back by 3 bases and J by 4 bases.

With regard to this clone: At one boundary the junction diverges from the germline segment, which might be a read error. The J gene is TRBJ2-7, the V gene TRBV10-3; 10 nucleotides align to TRBD1. The CDR3 extends over 15 amino acids. Germline values: CDR1 ENHRY, CDR2 SYGVKD. The CDR3 sequence is CATSESRTGGNEQYF. The CDR3 DNA follows: TGTGCCACCAGTGAGTCTAGGACAGGGGGTAACGAGCAGTACTTC.

The V and J genes are TRBV11-2 and TRBJ2-1; 8 bases line up with TRBD1. Germline CDR1 reads SGHAT; CDR2 reads FQNNGV. The CDR3 is 15 residues long. With V trimmed by 6 bases and J by 4 bases, 8 bases remained unmatched. CDR3 protein: CASRLGDRLYNEQFF. The CDR3 nucleotides are TGTGCCAGCAGGTTGGGGGACAGGTTATACAATGAGCAGTTCTTC.

Here the CDR3 reads CSVNTGGRGEKLFF. DNA for the CDR3: TGCAGCGTTAACACAGGGGGCAGAGGAGAAAAACTGTTTTTT. The J gene is TRBJ1-4, the V gene TRBV29-1, with TRBD1 matching 9 bases. The V gene's germline CDR1 is SQVTM and CDR2 ANQGSEA. The CDR3 extends over 14 amino acids. The ends lost 5 bases at V and 8 bases at J; junction bases unmatched: 9.

This clone was detected a few times. V gene TRBV7-8 combines with J gene TRBJ1-2, with D possibly TRBD1 on 6 matching bases. The ends were cut back, 7 bases at V and 14 bases at J, with 17 bases in the middle. CDR3 length: 11 residues. From germline, CDR1 is SGHVS and CDR2 FQNEAQ. In DNA form, the CDR3 reads TGTGCCAGCATAAGGGGGGGAGTCCCAACCTTC. This encodes CASIRGGVPTF.

The J gene is TRBJ2-1, the V gene TRBV28, with no clear D. This CDR3 has 12 residues. Germline V lookup: CDR1 MDHEN, CDR2 SYDVKM. Trimming removed 3 bases from V and 9 bases from J, with 9 bases in between. The DNA for the CDR3 is TGTGCCAGCAGTTTTAGTAGGGCTGAGCAGTTCTTC. Amino acids: CASSFSRAEQFF.

The gene calls are TRBV27 and TRBJ2-1; D might be TRBD2 (5 bases). CDR3 length equals 14 residues. Per germline, CDR1 MNHEY and CDR2 SMNVEV (reference sequence). V was cut by 5 bases and J by 4 bases, with 12 bases left in between. The CDR3 reads CASSSGSVYNEQFF. As DNA, the CDR3 is TGTGCCAGCAGTAGTGGGAGTGTATACAATGAGCAGTTCTTC.

The table lists this clone with a few counts. This chain connects TRBV27 to TRBJ1-2; D gene uncertain. The CDR3 spans 13 residues. The germline V gene encodes CDR1 MNHEY and CDR2 SMNVEV (reference sequence). Deletions cut 5 bases from V and 4 bases from J, with 11 bases between. The CDR3 coding sequence is TGTGCCAGCAGTCCCCGACACGGCTATGGCTACACCTTC. Protein: CASSPRHGYGYTF.